The table lists the clone carrying this T cell receptor beta chain with a few counts. The antigen is unknown. This entry is derived from a study of T-cell reconstitution after alpha-beta-depleted transplantation in children. Trimming at V came to 2 bases and at J to 5 bases, leaving 6 bases not matched to a gene. The V gene's germline CDR1 is MNHEY and CDR2 SVGAGI. This CDR3 is built from 15 residues. For TCRbeta, the library was prepared with unique molecular identifiers. TCRdb ran MiXCR on the PCR reads and lists one entry per CDR3 protein. In the table there are around 300,000 distinct CDR3 sequences, approximately 23% of which are singletons. Findings of the study overall: By one year post-transplant, T-cell counts and diversity largely arose from T cells that were newly produced.

The chain employs TRBV6-5 and TRBJ2-5, with 9 bases fitting TRBD2. The sequenced sample was PBMCs, mostly from graft donor cells, obtained 180 days after TCRalphabeta/CD19-depleted stem cell transplant. This TCR was sampled from a male patient aged 10 to 17 who had a stem cell transplant for acute lymphoblastic leukemia, so the T cells may come from the graft donor. The CDR3 DNA is TGTGCCAGCAGTTACGTAGCGGGAGTGGCTGAGACCCAGTACTTC. Amino acid sequence: CASSYVAGVAETQYF.